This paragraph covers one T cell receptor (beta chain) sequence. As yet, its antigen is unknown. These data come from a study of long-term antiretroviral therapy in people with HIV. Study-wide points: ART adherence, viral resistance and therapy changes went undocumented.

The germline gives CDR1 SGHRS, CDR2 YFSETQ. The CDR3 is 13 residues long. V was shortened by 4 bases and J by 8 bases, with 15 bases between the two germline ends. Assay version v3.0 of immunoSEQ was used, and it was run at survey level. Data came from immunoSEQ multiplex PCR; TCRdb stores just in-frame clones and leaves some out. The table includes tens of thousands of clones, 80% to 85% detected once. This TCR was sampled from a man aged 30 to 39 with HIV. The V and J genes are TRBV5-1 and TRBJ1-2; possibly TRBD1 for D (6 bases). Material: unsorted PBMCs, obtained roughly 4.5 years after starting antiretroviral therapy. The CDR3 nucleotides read TGCGCCAGCAGCGATTACAGGGAGAGGGGCTACACCTTC. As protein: CASSDYRERGYTF.